Presented here are 27 T cell receptor beta chains from one specimen sequenced in a study of blood T cell repertoires in COVID-19. TCRdb keeps only in-frame clones here, not all; method: immunoSEQ multiplex PCR. The data contain around 77,000 clones, about 76% of them singletons. Sequenced material: peripheral blood. The receptors were gathered from a woman aged 80 or older with active or convalescent COVID-19.

The gene calls are TRBV7-2 and TRBJ1-4; tentatively, D is TRBD1 (6 bases). Per the germline V gene, CDR1 is SGHTA and CDR2 is FQGNSA. V lost 1 base to trimming and J lost 4 bases, with 7 bases between them. The CDR3 consists of 14 residues. The CDR3 DNA is TGTGCCAGCAGCTTAGGGACAGATAATGAAAAACTGTTTTTT. It is translated as CASSLGTDNEKLFF.

V is TRBV7-9 and J is TRBJ2-2; D is possibly TRBD1 (6 bases). Trimming stripped 0 bases from V and 7 bases from J, with 18 bases between. Germline V lookup: CDR1 SEHNR, CDR2 FQNEAQ (reference sequence). The CDR3 extends over 17 amino acids. The CDR3 is CASSLARRQGHIGELFF. The DNA for the CDR3 is TGTGCCAGCAGCTTAGCCAGACGGCAGGGACACATCGGGGAGCTGTTTTTT.

The V gene is TRBV20-1, the J gene TRBJ1-4, with unresolved D. V lost 6 bases and J lost 8, with 10 bases in between. The CDR3 runs to 11 residues. CDR1 and CDR2 from the germline V gene are DFQATT and SNEGSKA (reference sequence). Written as DNA, the CDR3 is TGCAGTGCCTACAGTGAGGAAAAACTGTTTTTT. This sequence encodes CSAYSEEKLFF.

This rearrangement joins TRBV7-2 to TRBJ2-4; 8 nucleotides agree with TRBD1. Trimming took 0 bases from V and 0 from J; bases not matched to a gene: 10. Germline-derived CDR1 and CDR2 are SGHTA and FQGNSA. There are 19 residues in the CDR3. CDR3 DNA sequence: TGTGCCAGCAGCTTAGCCGGGACAGGAGTTCATCTAGCCAAAAACATTCAGTACTTC. Protein: CASSLAGTGVHLAKNIQYF. The full variable domain, with the rest looked up from reference TRBV7-2 and TRBJ2-4, is GAGVSQSPSNKVTEKGKDVELRCDPISGHTALYWYRQSLGQGLEFLIYFQGNSAPDKSGLPSDRFSAERTGGSVSTLTIQRTQQEDSAVYLCASSLAGTGVHLAKNIQYFGAGTRLSVL.

This clone came up once. The rearrangement joins TRBV15 to TRBJ1-4, with TRBD1 matching over 10 bases. The CDR3 is 15 residues long. Trimming removed 5 bases from V and 4 bases from J; junction bases left unmatched: 4. The germline V gene has CDR1 LNHNV and CDR2 YYDKDF (reference sequence). The CDR3 DNA follows: TGTGCCACCAGCGGGGACAGGGGCTATAATGAAAAACTGTTTTTT. Its protein is CATSGDRGYNEKLFF.

This chain joins TRBV19 and TRBJ1-1, with D possibly being TRBD1 (6 bases). Between the trimmed V and J ends, which lost 5 bases and 1 base, there was a span of 8 bases. The germline gives CDR1 LNHDA, CDR2 SQIVND (reference sequence). The CDR3 has 13 residues. Here the CDR3 reads CASSVTGNTEAFF. The DNA of the CDR3 is TGTGCCAGTAGTGTGACAGGGAACACTGAAGCTTTCTTT.

The chain has TRBV5-1 and TRBJ1-2, with D perhaps matching TRBD1 (5 bases). The CDR3 length is 16 residues. The V gene lost 4 bases and the J gene lost 2 bases, with 18 bases spanning the gap. CDR1 and CDR2 (germline): SGHRS, YFSETQ. The CDR3 DNA reads TGCGCCAGCAGCCTGGGCATGGGGGGACCCAACTATGGCTACACCTTC. As protein: CASSLGMGGPNYGYTF.

The chain carries TRBV5-1 and TRBJ2-3, with TRBD2 matching over 10 bases. CDR1 SGHRS and CDR2 YFSETQ come from the germline V gene. The CDR3 is 15 amino acids. V lost 2 bases to trimming and J lost 5 bases; unmatched junction nucleotides: 5. The CDR3 sequence: CASSFTSGVLDTQYF. The CDR3, as DNA: TGCGCCAGCAGCTTCACTAGCGGGGTCTTAGATACGCAGTATTTT.

The V gene is TRBV7-2, the J gene TRBJ2-7, with D maybe TRBD2 (5 bases). V lost 4 bases and J 3 bases, leaving 19 bases between the germline ends. The germline gives CDR1 SGHTA, CDR2 FQGNSA. CDR3 length: 16 amino acids. CDR3 sequence: CASSSYENPGVYEQYF. The CDR3 DNA reads TGTGCCAGCAGCTCTTACGAGAACCCCGGGGTCTACGAGCAGTACTTC.

The V call is TRBV5-6, the J call TRBJ1-3; D ambiguous. The CDR3 extends over 15 amino acids. CDR1 is SGHDT and CDR2 is YYEEEE in the germline V gene. V lost 0 bases to trimming and J lost 0 bases, with 7 bases between them. DNA for the CDR3: TGTGCCAGCAGCTTGGGCCCAGACTCTGGAAACACCATATATTTT. Translating gives CASSLGPDSGNTIYF.

This chain uses TRBV10-2 with TRBJ2-5; 10 positions agree with TRBD2. This CDR3 has 17 residues. Looked up from germline, CDR1 is WSHSY and CDR2 is SAAADI. The junction had 7 bases not matched to a gene; V was cut back by 1 base and J by 2 bases. The CDR3 DNA reads TGCGCCAGCAGTGAGTTGCAGCTAGCGGGGGTACAAGAGACCCAGTACTTC. Encoded protein: CASSELQLAGVQETQYF.

The rearrangement links TRBV12-3 or TRBV12-4 to TRBJ1-1, with a possible D match to TRBD1 (6 bases). This CDR3 has 13 residues. V was clipped by 5 bases and J by 1 base, with 8 bases between them. The CDR3 spells CASSRGGNTEAFF. The CDR3 DNA sequence: TGTGCCAGCAGTAGGGGGGGGAACACTGAAGCTTTCTTT.

This clone was picked up a small number of times. J is TRBJ1-6 and V is TRBV27, with TRBD1 identical over 8 bases. This CDR3 is built from 14 residues. Trimming at V came to 5 bases and at J to 6 bases, leaving 3 bases not matched to a gene. CDR1 is MNHEY, CDR2 SMNVEV, per germline (reference sequence). The DNA of the CDR3 is TGTGCCAGCAGTCTGACAGGGGCTAATTCACCCCTCCACTTT. Protein: CASSLTGANSPLHF.

This sequence joins TRBV7-2 and TRBJ2-5; 8 bases map to TRBD1. V shed 3 bases and J 4 bases; nucleotides not matched to a gene: 4. Germline V gene lookup returns CDR1 SGHTA and CDR2 FQGNSA. This CDR3 contains 14 residues. The CDR3 DNA reads as TGTGCCAGCAGCTTTGGACAGGGAGGAGAGACCCAGTACTTC. Translated: CASSFGQGGETQYF.

The chain recombines TRBV29-1 with TRBJ2-1; 7 nucleotides match TRBD1. CDR3 length: 14 amino acids. The V and J ends lost 0 bases and 5 bases, in that order; junction bases with no gene match: 4. Germline V gene lookup returns CDR1 SQVTM and CDR2 ANQGSEA. CDR3 sequence (DNA): TGCAGCGTTGAAGATCGGGACAGTGACAATGAGCAGTTCTTC. Its translation: CSVEDRDSDNEQFF.

The J gene is TRBJ1-1, the V gene TRBV5-3; 7 bases are a match to TRBD1. TRBV5-3 is designated an ORF whose function remains uncertain. The J segment lost 3 bases and the V segment lost 4 bases, leaving 15 bases of the junction unmatched. This CDR3 is 17 amino acids long. The CDR3 sequence: CARSPRQGEFRDTEAFF. CDR3 in DNA: TGTGCCAGAAGCCCTCGACAGGGTGAGTTTCGCGACACTGAAGCTTTCTTT.

The chain carries TRBV5-1 and TRBJ2-5, with TRBD2 matching 9 bases. Germline V gene sequence: CDR1 SGHRS, CDR2 YFSETQ. The CDR3 is 14 residues long. Germline trimming cut 0 bases from V and 5 bases from J; bases unmatched to any gene: 2. The CDR3 bases are TGCGCCAGCAGCTTGGATGCGGGGGGGGAGACCCAGTACTTC. Protein product: CASSLDAGGETQYF.

This clone was counted once. The chain carries TRBV5-8 and TRBJ1-5; D is uncertain. This CDR3 contains 13 residues. Trimming shortened V by 2 bases and J by 6 bases, and 9 bases separated the two germline ends. From germline, CDR1 is SGHTS and CDR2 YDEGEE. The CDR3 nucleotides are TGTGCCAGCAGCTTTTTCAACGGTCAGCCCCAGCATTTT. It encodes CASSFFNGQPQHF.

V and J are TRBV14 and TRBJ2-3, with TRBD2 identical over 9 bases. Germline loops: CDR1 SGHDN, CDR2 FVKESK. The V and J ends lost 6 bases and 2 bases, in that order; junction bases with no gene match: 9. This CDR3 comprises 16 residues. CDR3 loop: CASSRPGTSSTDTQYF. CDR3 nucleotide sequence: TGTGCCAGCAGTCGGCCCGGGACTAGCTCCACAGATACGCAGTATTTT.

The chain is built from TRBV6-2 or TRBV6-3 and TRBJ2-7, with D possibly matching TRBD2 (6 bases). The CDR3 spans 14 residues. CDR1 is MNHEY, CDR2 SVGEGT, per germline. V gave up 2 bases and J gave up 4 bases, with 12 bases separating them. The CDR3 is CASSYVGGDYEQYF. CDR3 DNA: TGTGCCAGCAGTTACGTCGGGGGAGATTACGAGCAGTACTTC.

The chain couples TRBV28 to TRBJ2-5, with 14 bases fitting TRBD2. This CDR3 comprises 15 residues. The V and J ends lost 7 bases and 7 bases, in that order; junction bases with no gene match: 8. Germline V CDR1 and CDR2: MDHEN, SYDVKM. CDR3 loop: CASTHQGTSGGTQYF. CDR3 bases: TGTGCCAGCACACATCAGGGGACTAGCGGGGGGACCCAGTACTTC.

Only one count was recorded for this clone. The V gene is TRBV5-5, the J gene TRBJ2-5; 10 nucleotides line up with TRBD1. Germline-derived CDR1 and CDR2 are SGHKS and YYEKEE (reference sequence). The CDR3 extends over 16 amino acids. The V segment lost 5 bases and the J segment 1 base; nucleotides outside the gene matches: 8. CDR3 in amino acids: CASRAGTGVIQETQYF. CDR3 nucleotide sequence: TGTGCCAGCAGAGCCGGGACAGGGGTAATCCAAGAGACCCAGTACTTC.

The rearrangement uses TRBV4-1 and TRBJ2-5, with TRBD2 identical over 7 bases. After removal of 4 bases from V and 2 bases from J, the junction contained 7 bases not matched to a gene. The CDR3 consists of 15 residues. Germline loops: CDR1 MGHRA, CDR2 YSYEKL. CDR3 in amino acids: CASSLRDYEQETQYF. CDR3 nucleotide sequence: TGCGCCAGCAGCCTCCGGGACTACGAACAAGAGACCCAGTACTTC.

This chain joins TRBV3-1 (or the pseudogene TRBV3-2) and TRBJ1-1; D possibly corresponds to TRBD1 (6 bases). The CDR3 contains 16 residues. The germline CDR1 and CDR2 sequences are LGHDT and YNNKEL (reference sequence). V was clipped by 0 bases and J by 1 base, with 12 bases between them. The CDR3, as DNA: TGTGCCAGCAGCCAAGATTTGGAGACAGGGAACACTGAAGCTTTCTTT. Residues: CASSQDLETGNTEAFF.

This clone has more than one count but fewer than ten. The chain uses TRBV15 and TRBJ1-1, with D uncertain. The CDR3 has 14 residues. Germline CDR1 is LNHNV and CDR2 is YYDKDF (reference sequence). V shed 0 bases and J shed 4 bases, with 9 bases lying between them. The CDR3, as DNA: TGTGCCACCAGCAGAGATGCCGAGGGCACTGAAGCTTTCTTT. As protein: CATSRDAEGTEAFF.

This chain joins TRBV28 and TRBJ1-2; 10 bases fit TRBD1. This CDR3 has 15 residues. V trimming: 5 bases; J trimming: 5 bases; junction bases outside the gene matches: 8. The germline CDR1 and CDR2 sequences are MDHEN and SYDVKM. This CDR3 reads CASSPGTGARYGYTF. The CDR3 DNA reads TGTGCCAGCAGTCCGGGGACAGGGGCGAGGTATGGCTACACCTTC.

This clone has just one count. The chain recombines TRBV5-6 with TRBJ1-1; 8 bases map to TRBD1. Trimming removed 4 bases from V and 5 bases from J; junction bases left unmatched: 13. The germline CDR1 and CDR2 sequences are SGHDT and YYEEEE. The CDR3 is made up of 16 amino acids. The CDR3 DNA reads TGTGCCAGCAGCAAAGGACAGGGTTTTCTCGATACTGAAGCTTTCTTT. The encoded protein is CASSKGQGFLDTEAFF.